The 9 T cell receptor beta chains presented below share a single source sample, sequenced in a study of CD8+CD57+ T cells in acquired aplastic anemia. The authors sequenced patients whose flow cytometry had shown CD8+CD57+ cell expansion. The use of genomic DNA as template underpinned the TCR beta VDJ and CDR3 profiling. TCRdb processed the reads anew with MiXCR; each CDR3 protein has one entry. This sample carries under 200,000 distinct CDR3 sequences, approximately 44% of them seen once, and the ten largest clones take 2.5% to 4%. Sequenced: sorted CD4+, CD8+, or CD8+CD57+ T cells (not recorded which) from PBMCs. The receptor set was obtained from a human donor with aplastic anemia.

The chain combines TRBV24-1 with TRBJ2-6; D is undetermined. The length of the CDR3 is 15 residues. V shed 5 bases and J shed 4 bases, with 11 bases lying between them. Per germline, CDR1 KGHDR and CDR2 SFDVKD. The CDR3 nucleotides are TGTGCCACCAGTGGATATGGTACAGGGGCCAACGTCCTGACTTTC. Translated, it gives CATSGYGTGANVLTF.

The CDR3 is CSVVRDVGSSQYF. The CDR3 region has the DNA TGCAGCGTTGTTCGGGACGTGGGATCGTCCCAGTACTTC. This rearrangement joins TRBV29-1 to TRBJ2-5; D might be TRBD1 or TRBD2, each matching 5 bases. The V end was cut by 4 bases, the J end by 9 bases, with 18 bases between. The length of the CDR3 is 13 residues. Germline assignment: CDR1 SQVTM and CDR2 ANQGSEA. Looking up the rest from reference TRBV29-1 and TRBJ2-5 gives the full variable domain: SAVISQKPSRDICQRGTSLTIQCQVDSQVTMMFWYRQQPGQSLTLIATANQGSEATYESGFVIDKFPISRPNLTFSTLTVSNMSPEDSSIYLCSVVRDVGSSQYFGPGTRLLVL.

This clonotype was recorded a few times. The CDR3 DNA reads as TGTGCCAGCTCACCTCGACAGGGGAACACCGGGGAGCTGTTTTTT. Its protein is CASSPRQGNTGELFF. The chain joins TRBV18 to TRBJ2-2, with TRBD1 identical over 7 bases. V lost 3 bases, J lost 1 base, and 2 bases stayed unmatched. CDR1 and CDR2 (germline): KGHSH, LQKENI. The CDR3 loop spans 15 amino acids.

The V gene is TRBV4-1, the J gene TRBJ2-5; the D gene is possibly TRBD2 (7 bases). Trimming cost V 0 bases and J 4 bases, with 18 bases left between them. Germline V gene lookup returns CDR1 MGHRA and CDR2 YSYEKL. The CDR3 is 17 amino acids. The CDR3 loop is CASSQELGGGRGETQYF. As DNA, the CDR3 is TGCGCCAGCAGCCAAGAGTTGGGGGGGGGCCGCGGAGAGACCCAGTACTTC.

The CDR3 loop is CATSDFGGRQYV. The CDR3 bases are TGTGCCACCAGTGATTTCGGGGGACGGCAGTACGTC. V and J are TRBV24-1 and TRBJ2-7; a possible D gene is TRBD2 (6 bases). CDR3 size: 12 residues. The germline V and J ends were trimmed by 1 base and 9 bases, with 9 bases remaining between them. Germline values: CDR1 KGHDR, CDR2 SFDVKD.

On this clonotype itself: A single base separates this from a much larger clone, so it may be a read error. The chain uses TRBV24-1 and TRBJ2-2, with D possibly TRBD2 on 5 matching bases. Germline lookup yields CDR1 KGHDR and CDR2 SFDVKD. This CDR3 region has 14 residues. Trimming stripped 5 bases from V and 5 bases from J, with 11 bases between. CDR3 region: CATSVLAATGELFF. DNA for the CDR3: TGTGCCACCAGTGTTCTAGCTGCAACCGGGGAGCTGTTTTTT.

A remark on this clonotype: A read error may explain this, as a much larger clone is one base away. This rearrangement joins TRBV10-3 to TRBJ1-2; D might be TRBD1 (5 bases). CDR1 and CDR2 (germline): ENHRY, SYGVKD. The V end was cut by 11 bases, the J end by 6 bases, with 19 bases between. The CDR3 is made up of 13 amino acids. The CDR3 DNA reads TGTGCCGGCAGGACGACAGTAATGAATGGCTACACCTTC. It is translated as CAGRTTVMNGYTF.

The chain employs TRBV2 and TRBJ1-1; the D gene is possibly TRBD1 (6 bases). Trimming took off 6 bases at V and 1 base at J, with 9 bases between the two ends. This CDR3 is built from 13 residues. Germline V gene lookup returns CDR1 SNHLY and CDR2 FYNNEI. CDR3 bases: TGTGCCAGCAGGTACAGGGAGAACACTGAAGCTTTCTTT. Its protein product is CASRYRENTEAFF. The entire variable domain, with the rest obtained from reference TRBV2 and TRBJ1-1, is as follows: EPEVTQTPSHQVTQMGQEVILRCVPISNHLYFYWYRQILGQKVEFLVSFYNNEISEKSEIFDDQFSVERPDGSNFTLKIRSTKLEDSAMYFCASRYRENTEAFFGQGTRLTVV.

The rearrangement uses TRBV28 and TRBJ2-5; possible D gene TRBD2, 6 bases. This CDR3 comprises 15 residues. V lost 6 bases and J lost 1, with 15 bases in between. CDR1 is MDHEN, CDR2 SYDVKM, per germline. CDR3 region: CASSQAAGPQETQYF. The CDR3 coding sequence is TGTGCCAGCAGCCAGGCGGCGGGGCCCCAAGAGACCCAGTACTTC.